A single T cell receptor (beta chain) is shown here with its context. Its antigen is still unknown. The record has no base qualities; no much larger clone is one base away. V has 0 bases trimmed and J has 6 bases trimmed; junction bases matching no gene number 5. CDR1 and CDR2 are drawn from the germline V gene (reference sequence): SGHNT, YYREEE. The CDR3 numbers 16 residues from cysteine through phenylalanine. The sequence is cut down to CDR3 DNA, 48 bases in frame from base 1. The CDR3 regions of human TCRbeta chains were analyzed by immunosequencing. The original pipeline was this. TCRs in the repertoires were compared against a reference library of SARS-CoV-2-specific TCRs that had been generated with the MIRA antigen-specificity platform. Breadth was defined as the fraction of unique TCRs that were SARS-CoV-2-associated, and depth was defined as the fraction of total T cells that were SARS-CoV-2-associated. Each spike-specific TCR was assigned to its reactive spike region and to a CD4 or CD8 class using the MIRA data. Log10-transformed breadth and depth values were compared by one-way ANOVA with Sidak's multiple comparisons tests. TCRdb carries this immuneACCESS record with in-frame sequences only. Its versions omit some clonotypes, under half of them owing to an unresolved V gene in the studies checked, with the rest unexplained. Clone size and the V and J calls come from that table; the DNA yielded D and trimming. This sample gives over 85,000 clones in total; almost 90% of them show up just once. The biggest ten clones account for roughly 15% of the sample.

These data are taken from a study of T cell responses to AZD1222 COVID-19 vaccine (dated by TCRdb to 2020 to 2022). A note on the overall study: TCR sequencing was performed for over 230 trial participants, of whom around 210 were given two doses of AZD1222 and about 25 were given two doses of MenACWY control vaccine. Trial participants were enrolled by age into subgroups of 18-55, 56-69 and 70-plus years, and around 150, 29 and 61 TCR-sequenced participants, respectively, were included in these subgroups.

The sample's time point label, in plain terms: about 28 days (+/-7) after the second vaccine dose. AZD1222 recipients given second doses at about 4 weeks or at about 12 weeks were pooled, since spike-specific TCR depth and breadth were not found to differ between the two schedules. Samples from vaccinated people were obtained from the UK trials COV001 and COV002, which included a single-blind randomized controlled phase 2/3 trial of AZD1222 (ChAdOx1 nCoV-19) in healthy adults. Trial participant PBMC samples were collected at day 0 and day 28 after the second dose for TCRbeta chain sequencing. Here is what the overall study found, with its caveats: After two AZD1222 doses, spike-specific TCR breadth and depth were significantly higher than at day 0 and than in MenACWY recipients. Vaccine-associated CD4 TCRs spanned the whole spike protein, with dominant responses in regions 160-218 and 743-854. Because no day 14 peak-response samples were available, the repertoires could be characterized only after the peak T cell response. Conclusions about previously exposed vaccinees are limited because only five to seven AZD1222 recipients were SARS-CoV-2 seropositive at baseline. Epitopes outside the regions mutated in the B.1.351 and B.1.1.7 variants were reportedly recognized by nearly half of the unique spike-specific TCRs. In the small 56-69-year group, the increase in depth fell short of significance, most likely because of low power. Participants were mostly white British and included more females than males, and it was suggested by the authors that clonal diversity may have been underestimated.

This receptor was taken from an adult who received the AZD1222 COVID-19 vaccine. The material sequenced was peripheral blood, taken 28 days after the second AZD1222 dose. The chain joins TRBV5-4 to TRBJ2-3, and TRBD2 aligns with 12 junction nucleotides. The encoded CDR3 is CASSLGLAGVSDTQYF. The sequenced DNA is TGTGCCAGCAGCTTGGGACTAGCGGGAGTTTCGGATACGCAGTATTTT.